This is a list of T cell receptor beta chains from one sample in a study of blood T cell repertoires in COVID-19. Sequencing was performed with immunoSEQ multiplex PCR; in TCRdb, only in-frame clones are kept and a portion is missing. The sample comprises 200,000 to 250,000 clones, about 86% of which are singletons, and approximately 1.2% rests with the top ten. The sequencing input was PBMCs or T cells enriched from blood (not recorded which). These receptors all stem from a woman between 40 and 50 years old with acute COVID-19. CDR3s include the opening cysteine and the closing phenylalanine or tryptophan. Fields, in order: CDR3 DNA, CDR3 protein, clone size, J gene, V gene, D gene. The D gene is left open where the match is weak. Expanded clones are given a class, and other clones once, few, many or no size at all.

TGTGCCAGCAGCCTTGAACACTATCCCGCGGGGAGGACTGAAGCTTTCTTT	CASSLEHYPAGRTEAFF	NA	TRBJ1-1	TRBV7-3	NA
TGTGCCAGCAGCCAAGAGGGGGGGGAGACCCAGTACTTC	CASSQEGGETQYF	once	TRBJ2-5	TRBV4-2	TRBD2
TGCAGCGTGGACTGGGGTGGCAATGAGCAGTTCTTC	CSVDWGGNEQFF	NA	TRBJ2-1	TRBV29-1	NA
TGTGCCAGCAGCAGGACAGGGGGCATAAAGGACCAGTACTTC	CASSRTGGIKDQYF	NA	TRBJ2-5	TRBV27	TRBD1
TGCGCCAGCAGCCAAGATAATTCAGGCCGAAACTATGGCTACACCTTC	CASSQDNSGRNYGYTF	NA	TRBJ1-2	TRBV4-1	NA
TGTACCGGGAGAGACGCTTTCTTT	CTGRDAFF	NA	TRBJ1-1	TRBV27	NA
TGTGCCAGCAGGCGAACCCTAGCAGATACGCAGTATTTT	CASRRTLADTQYF	NA	TRBJ2-3	TRBV7-2	NA
TGTGCCAGCAGTTCCCGGGACACCCTCATGGTTAGGTATGGCTACACCTTC	CASSSRDTLMVRYGYTF	few	TRBJ1-2	TRBV28	NA
TGTGCTAGTGGTTTGGTCACCGGCGGGGGGCAAGAGACCCAGTACTTC	CASGLVTGGGQETQYF	NA	TRBJ2-5	TRBV12-5	TRBD2
TGTGCCAGCAGCTTCAGCGCCTACGAGCAGTACTTC	CASSFSAYEQYF	NA	TRBJ2-7	TRBV11-2	NA
TGTGCCAGCAGCCCAGGTGGGTGGGCCAACGTCCTGACTTTC	CASSPGGWANVLTF	NA	TRBJ2-6	TRBV7-2	NA
TGTGCCAGCATCTTAGACAGGGTCGCTTTCTTT	CASILDRVAFF	NA	TRBJ1-1	TRBV12-3/TRBV12-4	TRBD1
TGTGCCAGCAGGTTTAGTGATATACAGGCTAATTCACCCCTCCACTTT	CASRFSDIQANSPLHF	NA	TRBJ1-6	TRBV28	NA
TGTGCCAGCAGCCTGGGGGGGGAATGGTCACCCCTCCACTTT	CASSLGGEWSPLHF	once	TRBJ1-6	TRBV9	NA
TGTGCCAGCAGACAGGACAGCAATCAGCCCCAGCATTTT	CASRQDSNQPQHF	NA	TRBJ1-5	TRBV12-3/TRBV12-4	NA
TGTGCCAGCAGCTTAGCGGACAGTCCACTTGGCTATGGCTACACCTTC	CASSLADSPLGYGYTF	NA	TRBJ1-2	TRBV7-6	NA
TGTGCCAGCAGCGTGCGGGACCTAAATTCACCCCTCCACTTT	CASSVRDLNSPLHF	NA	TRBJ1-6	TRBV11-1	NA
TGTGCCAGCAGCTCGGGACTAGCGGGGGCGGGGGATACGCAGTATTTT	CASSSGLAGAGDTQYF	NA	TRBJ2-3	TRBV5-5	TRBD2
TGTGCCACCCGACCGGGACAGACAAGTCGCGCAGATACGCAGTATTTT	CATRPGQTSRADTQYF	NA	TRBJ2-3	TRBV24-1	TRBD1